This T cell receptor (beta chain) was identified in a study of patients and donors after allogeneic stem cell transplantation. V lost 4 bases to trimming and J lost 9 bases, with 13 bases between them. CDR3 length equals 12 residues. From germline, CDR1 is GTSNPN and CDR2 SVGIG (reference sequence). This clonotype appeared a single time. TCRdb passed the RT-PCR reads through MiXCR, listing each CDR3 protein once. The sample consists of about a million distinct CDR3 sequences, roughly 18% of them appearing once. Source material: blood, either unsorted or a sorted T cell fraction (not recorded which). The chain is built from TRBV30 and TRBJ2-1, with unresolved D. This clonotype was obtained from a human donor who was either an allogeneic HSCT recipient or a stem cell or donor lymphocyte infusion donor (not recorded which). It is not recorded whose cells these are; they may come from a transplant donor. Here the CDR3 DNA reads TGTGCCTGGACCAGGAGTACCGGTGAGCAGTTCTTC. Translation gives CAWTRSTGEQFF.